These T cell receptor beta chains were read from a single sample in a study of T cells in Graves' hyperthyroidism and ophthalmopathy. TCRdb re-analysed the multiplex PCR reads in MiXCR, keeping a single row per CDR3 protein. The sample includes under 500,000 distinct CDR3 sequences, over 12% seen only once; the top ten take around 30%. Sequencing was done on a sample of blood. All receptors come from a man between 50 and 59 years old with Graves' ophthalmopathy. CDR3s include the opening cysteine and the closing phenylalanine or tryptophan.

j_call | v_call | cdr3_aa
TRBJ2-1 | TRBV30 | CAWSRDSYNEQLF
TRBJ2-1 | TRBV29-1 | CSASGTSGYNEQFF
TRBJ2-1 | TRBV30 | CAWREFNEQFF
TRBJ2-2 | TRBV7-8 | CASSLGVTSEGELFF
TRBJ1-2 | TRBV12-3/TRBV12-4 | CASSSSGTGGRGGYTF
TRBJ2-7 | TRBV20-1 | CRATGLADYEQYF
TRBJ2-1 | TRBV18 | CASSRTSGDEQFF
TRBJ1-2 | TRBV7-3 | CASSLDITDRVLVPNYGYTF
TRBJ1-1 | TRBV5-4 | CASSLEGRGDTEAFF
TRBJ1-1 | TRBV11-2 | CASSQLGQSKEAFF
TRBJ2-7 | TRBV6-1 | CASTNSLTGSYEQYF
TRBJ1-6 | TRBV12-3/TRBV12-4 | CASSLAGKGPLHF
TRBJ1-6 | TRBV15 | CATSRKTGGSNSPLHF
TRBJ2-4 | TRBV6-1 | CASKERTSGSFAKNIQYF
TRBJ1-5 | TRBV2 | CASSEVGTNQPQHF
TRBJ1-4 | TRBV3-1 | CASSGAGEKLFF